The clone carrying this T cell receptor (beta chain) was seen repeatedly, ten times or more. Its specificity is not known. The source of the sample is a study of CD8 T cells in ankylosing spondylitis. The CDR3 totals 14 residues. V lost 5 bases and J lost 3; bases outside the gene matches: 5. CDR1 SEHNR and CDR2 FQNEAQ come from the germline V gene (reference sequence). Study observations and caveats: A motif in TCR beta, a set of eight highly homologous variants, appeared characteristic of ankylosing spondylitis blood.

Each CDR3 protein is one row after TCRdb ran MiXCR on the 5' RACE reads. This sample has hundreds of thousands of distinct CDR3 sequences; approximately 12% occur once, and the top ten carry roughly 0.51%. The V call is TRBV7-9, the J call TRBJ2-7; 9 bases line up with TRBD2. The sample consisted of blood, either unsorted or a sorted T cell fraction (not recorded which). The receptor was isolated from a male donor with ankylosing spondylitis. The CDR3 DNA is TGTGCCAGCAGCCAGGGACTAGCAAGCTACGAGCAGTACTTC. Protein sequence: CASSQGLASYEQYF.